A single TCR beta chain is shown here with its context. These data belong to a study of blood T cell repertoires in COVID-19. At the level of the study: Nucleic acid was either cDNA or gDNA, and it came from T cells, B-cell-depleted T cells, or PBMCs.

CDR1 and CDR2 from the germline V gene are SGHVS and FNYEAQ. Deletions cut 5 bases from V and 4 bases from J, with 21 bases between. This CDR3 contains 17 residues. Clones were sequenced by immunoSEQ multiplex PCR, and TCRdb holds only the in-frame ones, with some missing. The top ten clones hold roughly 9.9% of a sample with approximately 330,000 clones, approximately 90% of them seen once. The receptor was derived from a man in his thirties or forties with COVID-19, enrolled during active disease. The specimen sequenced was peripheral blood. V is TRBV7-6 and J is TRBJ2-1; D remains unclear. The CDR3 loop is CASSQGDKIHGYNEQFF. The DNA for the CDR3 is TGTGCCAGCAGCCAAGGAGATAAGATCCATGGTTACAATGAGCAGTTCTTC.